This entry lists 8 T cell receptor beta chains sequenced from one sample in a study of response to subunit inactivated influenza vaccine. TCRdb analysed the RT-PCR reads with MiXCR anew, one entry per CDR3 protein. Of about 540,000 distinct CDR3 sequences listed, 14% are singletons. The sample in question was PBMCs from blood, obtained less than 13 days after vaccination. The receptors here all came from a man aged 50 or older who received an inactivated influenza vaccine.

The chain uses TRBV6-5 and TRBJ2-7; 10 nucleotides agree with TRBD1. The CDR3 sequence is 17 residues long. Losses at the gene ends were 0 bases for V and 4 bases for J; bases not matched to a gene: 9. In germline, CDR1 is MNHEY, CDR2 SVGAGI. CDR3 sequence: CASSYSSSRTGGYEQYF. The DNA of the CDR3 is TGTGCCAGCAGTTACTCGAGTTCCCGGACAGGGGGATACGAGCAGTACTTC.

V usage is TRBV6-5 and J usage is TRBJ2-7; D is uncertain. The CDR3 has 12 amino acids. Per the germline V gene, CDR1 is MNHEY and CDR2 is SVGAGI. Trimming pared 4 bases from V and 7 bases from J, leaving 11 bases between. The CDR3, as DNA: TGTGCCAGCAGTTCTCCCGGTGGGGAGCAGTACTTC. This sequence encodes CASSSPGGEQYF.

The V and J genes are TRBV29-1 and TRBJ2-5, with D uncertain. CDR1 is SQVTM, CDR2 ANQGSEA, per germline. Trimming removed 5 bases at V and 1 base at J, with 8 bases between. The CDR3 covers 12 residues. CDR3: CSVRIIQETQYF. CDR3 nucleotide sequence: TGCAGCGTTCGGATTATCCAAGAGACCCAGTACTTC.

The V gene is TRBV20-1, the J gene TRBJ2-1; TRBD1 agrees at 8 bases. The CDR3 runs to 14 residues. Germline V gives CDR1 DFQATT, CDR2 SNEGSKA (reference sequence). V trimming: 2 bases; J trimming: 8 bases; junction bases outside the gene matches: 8. In nucleotides, the CDR3 is TGCAGTGCTAGACAGGGGGCGCGGGGTCATGAGCAGTTCTTC. Its translation is CSARQGARGHEQFF.

This chain links TRBV28 with TRBJ2-7; D is ambiguous. There are 15 residues in the CDR3. Germline lookup yields CDR1 MDHEN and CDR2 SYDVKM. Trimming stripped 5 bases from V and 2 bases from J, with 16 bases between. The DNA of the CDR3 is TGTGCCAGCAGTGGGCCACACGTGGAACCCTACGAGCAGTACTTC. Protein: CASSGPHVEPYEQYF.

This clonotype has only a few counts. The chain joins TRBV7-9 to TRBJ1-2; the match to TRBD1 covers 9 bases. Losses at the gene ends were 2 bases for V and 8 bases for J; bases not matched to a gene: 15. CDR3 size: 17 residues. From germline, CDR1 is SEHNR and CDR2 FQNEAQ (reference sequence). The CDR3 protein is CASSLIVAIQGARGYTF. The DNA for the CDR3 is TGTGCCAGCAGCTTAATTGTTGCCATACAGGGGGCGCGAGGCTACACCTTC.

There are a few counts of this clonotype. The chain joins TRBV7-8 to TRBJ2-5; D may correspond to TRBD1 or TRBD2 (6 bases each). Trimming shortened V by 1 base and J by 7 bases, and 16 bases separated the two germline ends. CDR3 length: 15 amino acids. CDR1 and CDR2 from the germline V gene are SGHVS and FQNEAQ. This chain's CDR3 is CASSLGGAEPATQYF. CDR3 coding DNA: TGTGCCAGCAGCTTAGGGGGGGCCGAACCAGCGACCCAGTACTTC.

The chain carries TRBV12-3 or TRBV12-4 and TRBJ2-1; perhaps TRBD1 as D (6 bases). The CDR3 consists of 14 residues. V gave up 3 bases and J gave up 3 bases, with 9 bases separating them. Here the CDR3 reads CASSFGGLYNEQFF. CDR3 bases: TGTGCCAGCAGTTTTGGGGGCCTCTACAATGAGCAGTTCTTC.